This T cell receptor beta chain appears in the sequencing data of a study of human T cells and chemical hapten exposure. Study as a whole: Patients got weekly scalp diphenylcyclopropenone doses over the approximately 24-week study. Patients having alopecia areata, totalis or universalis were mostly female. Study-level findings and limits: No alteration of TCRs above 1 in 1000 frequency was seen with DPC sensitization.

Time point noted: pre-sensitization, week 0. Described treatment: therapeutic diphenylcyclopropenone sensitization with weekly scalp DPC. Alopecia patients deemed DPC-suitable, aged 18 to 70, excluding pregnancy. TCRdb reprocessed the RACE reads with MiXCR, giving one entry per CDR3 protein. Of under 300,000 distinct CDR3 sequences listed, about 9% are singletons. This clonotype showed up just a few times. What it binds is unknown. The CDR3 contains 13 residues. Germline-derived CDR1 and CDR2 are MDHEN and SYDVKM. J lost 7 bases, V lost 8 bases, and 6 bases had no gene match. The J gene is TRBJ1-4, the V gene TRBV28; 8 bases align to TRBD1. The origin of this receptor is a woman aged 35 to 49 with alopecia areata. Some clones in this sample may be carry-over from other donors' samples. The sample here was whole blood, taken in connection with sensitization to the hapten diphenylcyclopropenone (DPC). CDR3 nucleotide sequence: TGTGCCAGCGCAGGGGGCTATAGTGAAAAACTGTTTTTT. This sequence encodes CASAGGYSEKLFF. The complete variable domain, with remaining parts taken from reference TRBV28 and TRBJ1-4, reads DVKVTQSSRYLVKRTGEKVFLECVQDMDHENMFWYRQDPGLGLRLIYFSYDVKMKEKGDIPEGYSVSREKKERFSLILESASTNQTSMYLCASAGGYSEKLFFGSGTQLSVL.